Listed here are 29 T cell receptor beta chains from one sample, sequenced in a study of a mutant IDH1 vaccine in newly diagnosed glioma. Time point described: week 23, last vaccination. Mutant IDH1 20-mer peptide, at 300 ug, made up each vaccine dose, with topical imiquimod. The method was immunoSEQ multiplex PCR; TCRdb's version includes in-frame clones alone and lacks a portion of them. The table shows roughly 60,000 clones, with 85% occurring only once. Their recognized antigens are unknown. The source material was PBMCs, sampled from a glioma patient whose treatment included an IDH1 peptide vaccine. These receptor sequences come from a man aged 25 to 40 with glioma.

The chain recombines TRBV27 with TRBJ1-2; D gene ambiguous. This CDR3 spans 13 amino acids. Germline CDR1 MNHEY, CDR2 SMNVEV (reference sequence). V lost 0 bases, J lost 4 bases, and 6 bases lay in between. The CDR3 DNA is TGTGCCAGCAGTTTATCCGATAGCTATGGCTACACCTTC. It codes for CASSLSDSYGYTF.

This clone was found once. This chain uses TRBV15 with TRBJ2-5; 15 nucleotides align to TRBD2. This CDR3 contains 16 residues. CDR1 is LNHNV and CDR2 is YYDKDF in the germline V gene (reference sequence). V lost 5 bases to trimming and J lost 5 bases; unmatched junction nucleotides: 6. In nucleotides, the CDR3 is TGTGCCACCAGCGGGGGACTAGCGGGGGGAGGTGAGACCCAGTACTTC. Amino acid sequence: CATSGGLAGGGETQYF.

The chain employs TRBV7-9 and TRBJ2-7, with a weak D call TRBD2 (6 bases). The CDR3 totals 16 residues. Trimming pared 4 bases from V and 2 bases from J, leaving 18 bases between. Germline V gives CDR1 SEHNR, CDR2 FQNEAQ (reference sequence). CDR3 coding DNA: TGTGCCAGCAGCTCACGTCCCGGGACGGGGGCCTACGAGCAGTACTTC. Its translation: CASSSRPGTGAYEQYF.

J is TRBJ2-3 and V is TRBV7-2; D not certain. Trimming removed 5 bases at V and 0 bases at J, with 9 bases between. Germline assignment: CDR1 SGHTA and CDR2 FQGNSA. The CDR3 length is 14 residues. The chain's CDR3 is CASSVTTSTDTQYF. CDR3 DNA: TGTGCCAGCAGCGTGACAACGAGCACAGATACGCAGTATTTT. The full variable domain, its missing parts supplied by reference TRBV7-2 and TRBJ2-3, is GAGVSQSPSNKVTEKGKDVELRCDPISGHTALYWYRQSLGQGLEFLIYFQGNSAPDKSGLPSDRFSAERTGGSVSTLTIQRTQQEDSAVYLCASSVTTSTDTQYFGPGTRLTVL.

The chain couples TRBV19 to TRBJ2-7, with 12 bases aligning to TRBD1. This CDR3 has 15 amino acids. With 6 bases clipped from V and 6 bases from J, the junction kept 9 bases outside the gene matches. Germline CDR1 is LNHDA and CDR2 is SQIVND (reference sequence). The CDR3 reads CASSRGTGGRSEQYF. CDR3 in DNA: TGTGCCAGTAGCCGAGGGACAGGGGGCAGGAGCGAGCAGTACTTC.

As concerns this clone: At one of its ends the junction is not consistent with the germline gene, which may arise from a read error. Other DNA sequences in this specimen translate into the identical CDR3. J is TRBJ1-1 and V is TRBV5-4; 7 bases are a match to TRBD1. This CDR3 is built from 15 residues. Per the germline V gene, CDR1 is SGHNT and CDR2 is YYREEE (reference sequence). In DNA, the CDR3 is TGTGCTAGCAGCTTGGCCGGGACAGCTAACACTGAAGCTTTCTTT. Translating it yields CASSLAGTANTEAFF.

The V gene is TRBV9, the J gene TRBJ2-2; a possible D gene is TRBD2 (5 bases). The germline V and J ends were trimmed by 4 bases and 4 bases, with 35 bases remaining between them. Germline loops: CDR1 SGDLS, CDR2 YYNGEE. CDR3 length equals 22 residues. The CDR3, as DNA: TGTGCCAGCAGCCCCCTGGTAGGCAAGAGAGGGTTTTTAAAAACCCCCACCGGGGAGCTGTTTTTT. This encodes CASSPLVGKRGFLKTPTGELFF.

The chain joins TRBV28 to TRBJ1-2; no reliable D call. The germline CDR1 and CDR2 sequences are MDHEN and SYDVKM. The ends were cut back, 7 bases at V and 0 bases at J, with 15 bases in the middle. This CDR3 has 15 residues. CDR3 sequence (DNA): TGTGCCAGCACGAACGAGGACCGATCTAACTATGGCTACACCTTC. Amino acid sequence: CASTNEDRSNYGYTF.

The chain combines TRBV27 with TRBJ2-1; no firm D call. CDR1 is MNHEY and CDR2 is SMNVEV in the germline V gene (reference sequence). Deletions cut 10 bases from V and 2 bases from J, with 6 bases between. CDR3 length: 11 amino acids. For the CDR3, the DNA is TGTGCCATAGGAACCTACAATGAGCAGTTCTTC. Its protein product is CAIGTYNEQFF.

The chain employs TRBV27 and TRBJ1-1; the D gene is possibly TRBD1 (6 bases). The CDR3 is 12 residues long. V lost 8 bases and J 4 bases, leaving 11 bases between the germline ends. Germline values: CDR1 MNHEY, CDR2 SMNVEV (reference sequence). The CDR3 protein is CASRLGATEAFF. The CDR3 DNA is TGTGCCAGCCGTCTGGGGGCCACTGAAGCTTTCTTT.

This clone occurred once. This chain connects TRBV11-2 to TRBJ2-5; D ambiguous. The germline V and J ends were trimmed by 3 bases and 6 bases, with 8 bases remaining between them. CDR3 length: 12 amino acids. The germline V gene has CDR1 SGHAT and CDR2 FQNNGV. The DNA for the CDR3 is TGTGCCAGCAGCTTGGCAACTCAGACCCAGTACTTC. Protein sequence: CASSLATQTQYF.

The J gene is TRBJ2-1, the V gene TRBV4-2; D ambiguous. In germline, CDR1 is LGHNA, CDR2 YNFKEQ. Trimming removed 3 bases from V and 1 base from J, with 7 bases in between. The CDR3 length is 14 residues. The CDR3 loop reads CASSHDVSYNEQFF. The DNA of the CDR3 is TGTGCCAGCAGCCACGATGTATCCTACAATGAGCAGTTCTTC.

The chain recombines TRBV9 with TRBJ2-2, with 9 bases fitting TRBD1. This CDR3 comprises 19 residues. V shed 4 bases and J 6 bases; nucleotides not matched to a gene: 19. Looked up from germline, CDR1 is SGDLS and CDR2 is YYNGEE. As DNA, the CDR3 is TGTGCCAGCAGCCATGGTTTCGGACAGGGGAATTTTGACGCCGGGGAGCTGTTTTTT. Its translation: CASSHGFGQGNFDAGELFF.

This clone was seen once. The V and J genes are TRBV7-8 and TRBJ2-7; TRBD1 aligns across 7 bases. This CDR3 is 16 amino acids long. Germline CDR1 reads SGHVS; CDR2 reads FQNEAQ. Trimming removed 5 bases from V and 0 bases from J; junction bases left unmatched: 10. CDR3 DNA sequence: TGTGCCAGCAGCCCACTACCCTCAGGGGGCTCCTACGAGCAGTACTTC. It codes for CASSPLPSGGSYEQYF.

The chain couples TRBV18 to TRBJ2-1; D unresolved. Germline-derived CDR1 and CDR2 are KGHSH and LQKENI. Trimming cost V 0 bases and J 6 bases, with 6 bases left between them. CDR3 length: 13 amino acids. The CDR3 sequence: CASSPPLGNEQFF. CDR3 in DNA: TGTGCCAGCTCACCACCGCTAGGCAATGAGCAGTTCTTC.

V is TRBV9 and J is TRBJ2-1; perhaps TRBD1 as D (5 bases). Deletions cut 0 bases from V and 2 bases from J, with 9 bases between. This CDR3 has 15 amino acids. CDR1 and CDR2 (germline): SGDLS, YYNGEE. The DNA for the CDR3 is TGTGCCAGCAGCGTAGGGGGCTCAGCCTACAATGAGCAGTTCTTC. Translation: CASSVGGSAYNEQFF. Supplemented by reference TRBV9 and TRBJ2-1, the full variable domain reads DSGVTQTPKHLITATGQRVTLRCSPRSGDLSVYWYQQSLDQGLQFLIQYYNGEERAKGNILERFSAQQFPDLHSELNLSSLELGDSALYFCASSVGGSAYNEQFFGPGTRLTVL.

About this clone: Compared with germline, one end of the junction differs, possibly owing to a read error. Other DNA variants within this sample encode the same CDR3. The chain combines TRBV19 with TRBJ2-1; 7 bases map to TRBD1. The CDR3 consists of 13 residues. In germline, CDR1 is LNHDA, CDR2 SQIVND (reference sequence). Here the CDR3 reads CASSEDRWNEQFF. The CDR3 DNA reads as TGTGCCAGTAGTGAGGACAGGTGGAATGAACAGTTCTTC.

J is TRBJ1-4 and V is TRBV6-5; possible D gene TRBD1, 6 bases. CDR3 length: 15 amino acids. CDR1 and CDR2 (germline): MNHEY, SVGAGI. V gave up 4 bases and J gave up 8 bases, with 17 bases separating them. The CDR3 here is CASSFSGARAEKLFF. DNA of the CDR3: TGTGCCAGCAGTTTCTCAGGGGCCCGAGCCGAAAAACTGTTTTTT.

The chain uses TRBV6-4 and TRBJ1-1; D gene unclear. The CDR3 spans 14 residues. The V end was cut by 4 bases, the J end by 3 bases, with 12 bases between. Germline loops: CDR1 MRHNA, CDR2 SNTAGT. CDR3 sequence: CASSAHPGDTEAFF. The DNA for the CDR3 is TGTGCCAGCAGTGCACACCCCGGGGACACTGAAGCTTTCTTT.

The gene calls are TRBV7-8 and TRBJ2-7; TRBD1 matches 7 bases. After removal of 5 bases from V and 7 bases from J, the junction contained 11 bases not matched to a gene. The length of the CDR3 is 14 residues. Germline V gives CDR1 SGHVS, CDR2 FQNEAQ. Here the CDR3 DNA reads TGTGCCAGCAGCCCGGGACAGATTAGGGAGGAGCAGTACTTC. It codes for CASSPGQIREEQYF. The entire variable domain, with the rest obtained from reference TRBV7-8 and TRBJ2-7, is as follows: GAGVSQSPRYKVAKRGQDVALRCDPISGHVSLFWYQQALGQGPEFLTYFQNEAQLDKSGLPSDRFFAERPEGSVSTLKIQRTQQEDSAVYLCASSPGQIREEQYFGPGTRLTVT.

The J gene is TRBJ1-3, the V gene TRBV30; the D gene is possibly TRBD1 (6 bases). Trimming left V 0 bases short and J 0 bases short, with 9 bases between. Germline-derived CDR1 and CDR2 are GTSNPN and SVGIG (reference sequence). The CDR3 has 15 residues. The CDR3 sequence is CAWSVDRFSGNTIYF. In DNA, the CDR3 is TGTGCCTGGAGTGTAGACAGGTTCTCTGGAAACACCATATATTTT.

This chain joins TRBV6-5 and TRBJ2-5; tentatively, D is TRBD1 (6 bases). The germline gives CDR1 MNHEY, CDR2 SVGAGI. V lost 5 bases to trimming and J lost 1 base, with 14 bases between them. The CDR3 runs to 15 residues. The CDR3 region is CASSRMTGIQETQYF. CDR3 in DNA: TGTGCCAGCAGTCGCATGACAGGAATCCAAGAGACCCAGTACTTC.

This chain joins TRBV9 and TRBJ2-1, with D perhaps TRBD1 (6 bases). The CDR3 contains 14 residues. Germline V gene sequence: CDR1 SGDLS, CDR2 YYNGEE. The V end was cut by 3 bases, the J end by 9 bases, with 16 bases between. The CDR3 DNA is TGTGCCAGCAGCGAGGGGGTTGGGAGCGGTGAGCAGTTCTTC. This translates into CASSEGVGSGEQFF.

The chain employs TRBV7-8 and TRBJ2-3; D is perhaps TRBD2 (7 bases). Trimming shortened V by 2 bases and J by 6 bases, and 12 bases separated the two germline ends. Germline lookup yields CDR1 SGHVS and CDR2 FQNEAQ. The CDR3 runs 14 residues. The CDR3 reads CASSLRGGPDTQYF. As DNA, the CDR3 is TGTGCCAGCAGCTTACGCGGGGGCCCCGATACGCAGTATTTT.

This clone was seen once. The gene calls are TRBV9 and TRBJ1-6; TRBD1 is a possible D gene (5 bases). V was trimmed by 4 bases and J by 1 base, leaving 15 bases between them. There are 17 residues in the CDR3. CDR1 is SGDLS, CDR2 YYNGEE, per germline. In nucleotides, the CDR3 is TGTGCCAGCAGCCTTCGAGACCGGGGGTCCTATAATTCACCCCTCCACTTT. Protein product: CASSLRDRGSYNSPLHF. The full variable domain, completed using reference TRBV9 and TRBJ1-6, is DSGVTQTPKHLITATGQRVTLRCSPRSGDLSVYWYQQSLDQGLQFLIQYYNGEERAKGNILERFSAQQFPDLHSELNLSSLELGDSALYFCASSLRDRGSYNSPLHFGNGTRLTVT.

V is TRBV2 and J is TRBJ1-6; maybe TRBD1 (5 bases). This CDR3 has 13 residues. The V gene lost 8 bases and the J gene lost 6 bases, with 11 bases spanning the gap. Germline CDR1 reads SNHLY; CDR2 reads FYNNEI. CDR3 amino acids: CASDGQPNSPLHF. CDR3 nucleotides: TGTGCCAGCGACGGACAACCTAATTCACCCCTCCACTTT.

This clone was detected only a few times. V usage is TRBV5-1 and J usage is TRBJ1-1, with 9 nucleotides matching TRBD1. The CDR3 extends over 15 amino acids. The germline CDR1 and CDR2 sequences are SGHRS and YFSETQ. Trimming at V came to 4 bases and at J to 1 base, leaving 5 bases not matched to a gene. CDR3 DNA: TGCGCCAGCAGCCCTGGACAGGGGACGAACACTGAAGCTTTCTTT. Its translation is CASSPGQGTNTEAFF.

This clone turned up a few times. The chain couples TRBV10-1 to TRBJ1-6, with no clear D. The germline CDR1 and CDR2 sequences are WNHNN and SYGVQD (reference sequence). CDR3 length: 15 residues. Trimming removed 0 bases at V and 7 bases at J, with 10 bases between. The DNA for the CDR3 is TGCGCCAGCAGTGAGTCGATCGGGTACAATTCACCCCTCCACTTT. Amino acid sequence: CASSESIGYNSPLHF.

This chain uses TRBV5-4 with TRBJ2-3; D not resolved. The V gene's germline CDR1 is SGHNT and CDR2 YYREEE (reference sequence). This CDR3 has 12 amino acids. The V end lost 0 bases, the J end lost 3 bases, and 2 bases lay between the germline ends. CDR3 nucleotides: TGTGCCAGCAGCTTGGAGACAGATACGCAGTATTTT. Its protein is CASSLETDTQYF.